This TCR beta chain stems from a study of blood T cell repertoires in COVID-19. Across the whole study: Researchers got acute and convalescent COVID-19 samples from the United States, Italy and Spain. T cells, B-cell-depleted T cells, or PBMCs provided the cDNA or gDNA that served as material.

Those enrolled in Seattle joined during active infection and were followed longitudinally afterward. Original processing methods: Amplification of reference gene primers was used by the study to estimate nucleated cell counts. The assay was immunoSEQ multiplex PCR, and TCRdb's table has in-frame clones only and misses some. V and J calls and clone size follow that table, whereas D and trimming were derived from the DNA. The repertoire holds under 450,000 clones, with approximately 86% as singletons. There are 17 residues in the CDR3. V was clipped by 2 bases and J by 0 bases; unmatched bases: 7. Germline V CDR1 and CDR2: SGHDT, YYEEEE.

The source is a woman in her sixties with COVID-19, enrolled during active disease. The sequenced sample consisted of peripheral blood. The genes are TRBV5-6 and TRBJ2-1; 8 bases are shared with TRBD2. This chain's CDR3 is CASSLPRLASSYNEQFF. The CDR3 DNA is TGTGCCAGCAGCTTACCCCGACTAGCGAGCTCCTACAATGAGCAGTTCTTC.